A single sample gave rise to the 16 T cell receptor beta chains below, sequenced in a study of CD8 T cells in ankylosing spondylitis. In TCRdb, the 5' RACE reads were re-called with MiXCR into one record per CDR3 protein. The sample holds tens of thousands of distinct CDR3 sequences, around 7.4% seen once. The specimen was blood, either unsorted or a sorted T cell fraction (not recorded which). These receptors originate from a female donor with ankylosing spondylitis or in good health (not recorded which).

This clonotype appeared many times. V usage is TRBV19 and J usage is TRBJ1-6, with TRBD1 matching over 10 bases. The V segment lost 5 bases and the J segment 8 bases; nucleotides outside the gene matches: 12. CDR3 length: 17 amino acids. The germline gives CDR1 LNHDA, CDR2 SQIVND (reference sequence). The CDR3 protein is CASSARDRGRRDSPLHF. The DNA for the CDR3 is TGTGCCAGTAGTGCCCGGGACAGGGGTCGAAGGGATTCACCCCTCCACTTT.

This clonotype was found many times. The genes are TRBV29-1 and TRBJ1-2; D unresolved. Trimming cost V 6 bases and J 8 bases, with 19 bases left between them. Germline assignment: CDR1 SQVTM and CDR2 ANQGSEA. The CDR3 is 13 residues long. DNA for the CDR3: TGCAGCGTGGGAGAGGGCCCGGGTTGGGGCTACACCTTC. Protein product: CSVGEGPGWGYTF.

Many counts were recorded for this clonotype. This sequence joins TRBV7-8 and TRBJ2-5, with 7 bases that match TRBD2. CDR1 SGHVS and CDR2 FQNEAQ come from the germline V gene. This CDR3 is 14 amino acids long. The V and J ends lost 1 base and 4 bases, in that order; junction bases with no gene match: 3. The DNA of the CDR3 is TGTGCCAGCAGCTTAGAACGGGAGGTAGAGACCCAGTACTTC. Its translation: CASSLEREVETQYF.

The chain joins TRBV21-1 to TRBJ2-3; TRBD1 was called by the table and not checked on the DNA. TRBV21-1 is shown as a pseudogene. CDR3 length equals 16 residues. CDR3 coding DNA: TGTGCCAGCAGAACCACAGCGGGGCTATACACAGATACGCAGTATTTT. It is translated as CASRTTAGLYTDTQYF.

This clonotype was seen many times. The chain links TRBV7-6 to TRBJ1-1, with 8 bases fitting TRBD1. The V gene's germline CDR1 is SGHVS and CDR2 FNYEAQ. This CDR3 has 13 amino acids. J was trimmed by 8 bases and V by 5 bases; bases with no gene match: 7. The CDR3 DNA is TGTGCCAGCAGCCAAAACAGGGGGACCGAAGCTTTCTTT. It translates to CASSQNRGTEAFF.

This clonotype came up many times. The chain carries TRBV20-1 and TRBJ2-5; 10 bases agree with TRBD1. The V and J ends lost 6 bases and 1 base, in that order; junction bases with no gene match: 2. CDR3 size: 13 residues. CDR1 is DFQATT and CDR2 is SNEGSKA in the germline V gene (reference sequence). CDR3 bases: TGCAGTGCCGACAGGGGGCTCCAAGAGACCCAGTACTTC. As protein: CSADRGLQETQYF.

This clonotype showed up many times. The chain has TRBV7-6 and TRBJ2-7; D not resolved. CDR3 length equals 13 residues. The V end lost 0 bases, the J end lost 3 bases, and 6 bases lay between the germline ends. The V gene's germline CDR1 is SGHVS and CDR2 FNYEAQ. In nucleotides, the CDR3 is TGTGCCAGCAGCTTAGCGGGCAGCTACGAGCAGTACGTC. Its translation: CASSLAGSYEQYV.

The rearrangement joins TRBV6-2 or TRBV6-3 to TRBJ1-2; D possibly corresponds to TRBD1 (6 bases). Trimming took off 1 base at V and 0 bases at J, with 15 bases between the two ends. The germline V gene has CDR1 MNHEY and CDR2 SVGEGT. The CDR3 runs 17 residues. CDR3 residues: CASSYFPGEGSNYGYTF. For the CDR3, the DNA is TGTGCCAGCAGTTACTTCCCAGGGGAGGGATCTAACTATGGCTACACCTTC.

This clonotype has at least ten counts. The chain couples TRBV24-1 to TRBJ2-7; possible D gene TRBD1, 7 bases. The germline V and J ends were trimmed by 6 bases and 0 bases, with 17 bases remaining between them. CDR3 length: 16 residues. In germline, CDR1 is KGHDR, CDR2 SFDVKD. Here the CDR3 reads CATSYRGTALSYEQYV. In DNA, the CDR3 is TGTGCCACCAGTTACCGCGGGACAGCTCTCTCCTACGAGCAGTACGTC.

This clonotype was recorded many times. The chain has TRBV5-1 and TRBJ1-1; D might be TRBD1 (5 bases). Trimming left V 4 bases short and J 1 base short, with 17 bases between. From germline, CDR1 is SGHRS and CDR2 YFSETQ. The CDR3 is 16 residues long. The CDR3: CASSGAGGSQNTEAFF. The DNA for the CDR3 is TGCGCCAGCAGCGGGGCAGGAGGTTCCCAGAACACTGAAGCTTTCTTT.

Details on this clonotype: Its ends do not fully match the called genes, so a read error is possible. The chain couples TRBV14 to TRBJ2-5; 8 bases align to TRBD2. The germline CDR1 and CDR2 sequences are SGHDN and FVKESK. CDR3 length: 15 residues. The CDR3 loop is CVSSQVAGTQETQYF. CDR3 bases: TGTGTCAGCAGCCAAGTAGCGGGGACGCAAGAGACCCAGTACTTC.

Ten or more counts support this clonotype. The rearrangement joins TRBV5-1 to TRBJ2-2; D not resolved. This CDR3 comprises 15 residues. The germline CDR1 and CDR2 sequences are SGHRS and YFSETQ. V was clipped by 6 bases and J by 0 bases, with 12 bases between them. CDR3 sequence reads: CASTESAPNTGELFF. In DNA form, the CDR3 reads TGCGCCAGCACCGAAAGTGCTCCGAACACCGGGGAGCTGTTTTTT. Based on the CDR3 plus reference TRBV5-1 and TRBJ2-2, the full variable domain is KAGVTQTPRYLIKTRGQQVTLSCSPISGHRSVSWYQQTPGQGLQFLFEYFSETQRNKGNFPGRFSGRQFSNSRSEMNVSTLELGDSALYLCASTESAPNTGELFFGEGSRLTVL.

This clonotype has a count of ten or more. CDR3 DNA sequence: TGTGCCAGCAGCGTCGGGTCCCACTCTGGAAACACCATATATTTT. Translating gives CASSVGSHSGNTIYF. The chain couples TRBV9 to TRBJ1-3; D remains ambiguous. CDR3 length: 15 amino acids. The ends were cut back, 2 bases at V and 0 bases at J, with 9 bases in the middle. Germline V gene lookup returns CDR1 SGDLS and CDR2 YYNGEE.

This clonotype appeared many times. This sequence joins TRBV11-2 and TRBJ2-7, with D unresolved. This CDR3 contains 19 residues. The V gene's germline CDR1 is SGHAT and CDR2 FQNNGV. Trimming removed 0 bases at V and 0 bases at J, with 21 bases between. The CDR3 protein is CASSLDLKLVNGSSYEQYF. In DNA, the CDR3 is TGTGCCAGCAGCTTAGATTTAAAGTTAGTGAACGGAAGCTCCTACGAGCAGTACTTC. The whole variable domain, remainder taken from reference TRBV11-2 and TRBJ2-7, is EAGVAQSPRYKIIEKRQSVAFWCNPISGHATLYWYQQILGQGPKLLIQFQNNGVVDDSQLPKDRFSAERLKGVDSTLKIQPAKLEDSAVYLCASSLDLKLVNGSSYEQYFGPGTRLTVT.

This clonotype was detected many times. The chain employs TRBV5-1 and TRBJ2-3; a weak D match, TRBD1 (7 bases). Germline V CDR1 and CDR2: SGHRS, YFSETQ. V shed 3 bases and J shed 1 base, with 12 bases lying between them. The CDR3 is 15 residues long. In DNA, the CDR3 is TGCGCCAGCAGCTCGGGGGACAGACGCACAGATACGCAGTATTTT. This gives the protein CASSSGDRRTDTQYF.

Ten or more counts support this clonotype. The chain carries TRBV7-3 and TRBJ2-2; 9 bases map to TRBD2. V was pared by 5 bases and J by 4 bases, with 2 bases of the junction left unmatched. Germline V gives CDR1 SGHTA, CDR2 FQGTGA. The CDR3 sequence is 14 residues long. The CDR3 DNA is TGTGCCAGCAGCCGCGGGGGGGTCACCGGGGAGCTGTTTTTT. Residues: CASSRGGVTGELFF.